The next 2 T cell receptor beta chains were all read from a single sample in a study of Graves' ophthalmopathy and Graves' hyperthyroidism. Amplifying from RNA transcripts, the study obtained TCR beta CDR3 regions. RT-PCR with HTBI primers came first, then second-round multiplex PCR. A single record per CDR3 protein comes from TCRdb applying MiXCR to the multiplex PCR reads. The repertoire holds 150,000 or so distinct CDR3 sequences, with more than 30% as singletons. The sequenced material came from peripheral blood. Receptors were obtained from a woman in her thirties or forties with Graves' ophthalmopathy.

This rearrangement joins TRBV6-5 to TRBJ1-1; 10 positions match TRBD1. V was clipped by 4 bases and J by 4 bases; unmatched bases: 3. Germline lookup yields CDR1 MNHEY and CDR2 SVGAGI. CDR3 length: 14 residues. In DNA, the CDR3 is TGTGCCAGCAGTTCAGGACAGGGGGTCACTGAAGCTTTCTTT. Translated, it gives CASSSGQGVTEAFF.

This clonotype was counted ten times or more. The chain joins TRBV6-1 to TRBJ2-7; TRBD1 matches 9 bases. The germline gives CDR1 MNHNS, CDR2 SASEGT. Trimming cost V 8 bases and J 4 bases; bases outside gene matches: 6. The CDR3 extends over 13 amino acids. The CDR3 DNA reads TGTGCCAGCGGAAGGGACAGGGAGTACGAGCAGTACTTC. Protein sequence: CASGRDREYEQYF.